This TCR beta chain was profiled in a study of shared clonotypes between healthy human individuals (dated by TCRdb to 2020 to 2022). A note on the overall study: The cohort included a few men and a couple of women between 18 and 49 years of age. For each donor, CD4 naive and CD4 memory were each run on three plates, CD8 naive on two plates, and CD8 memory on one plate. To increase sequencing depth and limit assay-specific biases, TCR repertoire library preparation and sequencing were carried out by different laboratories using diverse techniques. To estimate repertoire size and how much clonotypes are shared between individuals, the study performed deep sequencing of blood TCR repertoires from about five healthy adults. Per donor, leukapheresis produced somewhere between about 0.8 and 9 billion PBMCs. On the study overall, not on this receptor specifically: Naive subsets generally had larger estimated clonotype richness than memory subsets. Compared with non-shared clonotypes, clonotypes shared by all four sorted-subset donors had higher generation probabilities. Sampling was limited to blood, and TCR repertoires in tissue likely differ from TCR repertoires in blood. Pairwise subsampling led to the expectation that sequencing depth would affect the degree of clonotype sharing among donors. The small number of donors limited the genetic and exposure-history diversity represented. Even with the large sequencing depth, rarefaction of the sorted-subset datasets indicated that sequencing was incomplete. Sharing across a few donors was observed for around 5% of naive CD4, 3% to 4% of naive CD8, 2% to 2.5% of memory CD4, and less than 0.45% of memory CD8 clonotypes.

The germline V and J ends show losses of 0 bases and 7 bases respectively, and no gene match explains 13 bases of the junction. The germline V gene specifies SGDLS as CDR1 and YYNGEE as CDR2. The CDR3 sequence holds 17 residues, the cysteine and phenylalanine included. Left in the record is the CDR3 DNA by itself, 51 bases read in frame from the first base. Points on this clone: Its antigen is currently not known. Nothing much larger sits one base from this clone, and base qualities are not available.

Using the deep immunoSEQ assay, TCR CDR3 regions were amplified from genomic DNA by multiplex PCR. For each cell subset, the extracted genomic DNA was distributed evenly across all wells of several immunoSEQ 96-well plates, and each plate served as one replicate. For sorted subsets, each replicate PCR was loaded with 200 to 250 ng genomic DNA, equivalent to about 30,000 T cell genomes. Purified libraries were quantified with a Qubit 3.0 fluorometer, sized on a Bioanalyzer 2100, and re-quantified with the KAPA Library Quantification kit. Every immunoSEQ 96-well plate was sequenced on a dedicated single-read 150-cycle Illumina NextSeq 550 flow cell. The published analysis was carried out like this. The immunoSEQ output contained only junctional sequences without quality scores, so filtering could not match that applied to full-length reads. Sequences were annotated with PyIR, a Python wrapper for IgBLAST v1.9, using IMGT germline references to assign V/J genes and CDR3. Reads with weak V/J assignments (E-value above 1e-6), missing CDR3, stop codons, out-of-frame junctions, or ambiguous translated residues were removed. V3J clonotypes were defined as sequences sharing the same inferred V gene, J gene, and CDR3 amino acid sequence. To compute the percentage overlap between repertoires, the number of shared unique clonotypes was divided by the size of the smaller repertoire. Repertoire richness was assessed with RTK rarefaction, the Chao1 estimator, and Recon v2.1 estimates of unobserved clonotypes. Generation probabilities for all TCRbeta clonotypes obtained by the gDNA method from several donors were computed using OLGA. TCRdb stores this immuneACCESS table with in-frame sequences only. Part of the clones is absent; in the studies checked, under half of the shortfall reflects unresolved V genes, and no reason is known for the rest. D and trimming come from the DNA, and the V and J calls and clone size come from that table. This sample has 2 million or so clones in its table, and about 95% of those were observed once. In total, the top ten clones hold about 1.1% of the sample.

CD8 naive samples were CD45RO-negative cells positively selected for CCR7, giving a CD45RA+CCR7+ population that excluded TemRA cells. The donors were healthy, HIV-negative adults with no recently reported acute infections or vaccinations. Every donor was a Caucasian adult living in Nashville, Tennessee, USA. Blood was obtained by leukapheresis, after which PBMCs were separated by Ficoll-Histopaque density gradient centrifugation and cryopreserved in liquid nitrogen vapor phase. Analytical flow cytometry was used to check the purity and quantity of each magnetically sorted T cell population. Genomic DNA was isolated from every sorted fraction and measured by UV absorbance on a Nanodrop 2000c.

This receptor was taken from a man in his late teens or twenties in good health. The chain is made from TRBV9 and TRBJ1-2, with TRBD1 matching 9 junction bases. The sample consisted of naive CD8+ T cells sorted from blood. Explained via the paper, the cell subset or site label denotes: CD45RA+CCR7+. The sequenced DNA is TGTGCCAGCAGCGTAGTTAGGACAGGGGATATCCTGGGTGGCTACACCTTC. Translated, it reads CASSVVRTGDILGGYTF.